Listed below are T cell receptor beta chains from one sample, sequenced in a study of blood T cell repertoires in COVID-19. Assay: immunoSEQ multiplex PCR; the TCRdb copy retains only in-frame clones and omits some. The repertoire includes about 250,000 clones, over 75% of them detected once, and 4.5% to 6% sits in the top ten. Sequenced material: peripheral blood. The receptors come from a man aged 50 to 60 with COVID-19, enrolled during active disease. The CDR3 runs from the conserved cysteine through the conserved F or W. D genes are given only for firm matches. Clone size is not always given. Where it is, it says once, few, many or a class for expanded clones.

TRBV18	.	15	TRBJ2-1	.	CASSPGRGFYNEQFF	TGTGCCAGCTCACCAGGTAGGGGTTTCTACAATGAGCAGTTCTTC
TRBV7-8	.	15	TRBJ2-3	.	CASSPTSERGDTQYF	TGTGCCAGCAGCCCTACTAGCGAGAGGGGGGATACGCAGTATTTT
TRBV19	.	14	TRBJ1-1	.	CASSIRGADTEAFF	TGTGCCAGTAGTATCCGGGGGGCAGACACTGAAGCTTTCTTT
TRBV6-2/TRBV6-3	.	15	TRBJ2-7	.	CASSYSSGQEYEQYF	TGTGCCAGCAGTTACTCTTCCGGACAAGAATACGAGCAGTACTTC
TRBV27	.	19	TRBJ2-5	TRBD2	CASSLSRASGGLLQETQYF	TGTGCCAGCAGCTTATCCAGGGCTAGCGGGGGCCTCCTCCAAGAGACCCAGTACTTC
TRBV7-9	.	14	TRBJ1-5	.	CASSLGGVRQPQHF	TGTGCCAGCAGCTTAGGGGGGGTACGACAGCCCCAGCATTTT
TRBV6-5	.	15	TRBJ1-5	TRBD1	CASRDGTGRHQPQHF	TGTGCCAGCAGGGACGGGACAGGAAGGCATCAGCCCCAGCATTTT
TRBV5-1	.	13	TRBJ2-7	.	CASSLQESYEQYF	TGCGCCAGCAGCTTACAGGAGAGCTACGAGCAGTACTTC
TRBV6-1	.	15	TRBJ2-1	TRBD2	CASSELAGGYNEQFF	TGTGCCAGCAGTGAACTAGCGGGGGGCTACAATGAGCAGTTCTTC
TRBV7-2	few	17	TRBJ2-1	TRBD2	CASSPHGGGLAYNEQFF	TGTGCCAGCAGCCCCCACGGGGGGGGACTAGCCTACAATGAGCAGTTCTTC
TRBV6-6	few	14	TRBJ2-1	TRBD2	CASRAGGPYNEQFF	TGTGCCAGCAGAGCGGGGGGCCCGTACAATGAGCAGTTCTTC
TRBV5-1	.	15	TRBJ2-7	TRBD1	CASHVGDREGGEQYF	TGCGCCAGCCATGTGGGGGACAGGGAGGGTGGCGAGCAGTACTTC
TRBV24-1	.	16	TRBJ2-1	TRBD2	CATSDTTPAGDNEQFF	TGTGCCACCAGTGACACCACACCCGCGGGAGACAATGAGCAGTTCTTC
TRBV11-2	once	15	TRBJ2-3	.	CASSLPGTRGDTQYF	TGTGCCAGCAGCTTGCCCGGGACAAGGGGAGATACGCAGTATTTT
TRBV10-3	.	13	TRBJ2-5	.	CASRRGAGETQYF	TGTGCCTCCCGCCGGGGGGCTGGGGAGACCCAGTACTTC
TRBV3-1/TRBV3-2	once	14	TRBJ2-3	.	CASSQGSGTDTQYF	TGTGCCAGCAGCCAAGGCTCGGGGACAGATACGCAGTATTTT
TRBV4-2	few	15	TRBJ1-5	TRBD1	CASSRSGTEDQPQHF	TGTGCCAGCAGCCGGTCCGGGACAGAGGATCAGCCCCAGCATTTT
TRBV18	.	17	TRBJ2-1	TRBD2	CASSPPGMGGGDNEQFF	TGTGCCAGCTCACCCCCGGGGATGGGCGGGGGAGACAATGAGCAGTTCTTC
TRBV21-1	.	18	TRBJ2-3	.	CASSKNPPQGESTDTQYF	TGTGCCAGCAGCAAAAACCCTCCTCAGGGTGAGAGCACAGATACGCAGTATTTT
TRBV7-2	.	19	TRBJ2-7	TRBD2	CASSFRGASGGLKSYEQYF	TGTGCCAGCAGCTTCCGCGGGGCTAGCGGGGGCCTGAAGTCCTACGAGCAGTACTTC
TRBV24-1	few	14	TRBJ2-5	.	CATSDFRVGGTQYF	TGTGCCACCAGTGATTTTAGGGTGGGGGGGACCCAGTACTTC
TRBV6-5	.	14	TRBJ1-3	TRBD1	CASSWTQGASSLYF	TGTGCCAGCAGTTGGACACAGGGGGCTAGCTCCCTATATTTT
TRBV24-1	few	17	TRBJ2-1	TRBD2	CATSDILRRGGINEQFF	TGTGCCACCAGTGATATCCTCCGGCGGGGGGGCATTAATGAGCAGTTCTTC
TRBV11-3	.	17	TRBJ2-7	TRBD1	CASSLIGSGTGGYEQYF	TGTGCCAGCAGCCTTATTGGGAGCGGGACAGGGGGCTACGAGCAGTACTTC
TRBV3-1/TRBV3-2	.	16	TRBJ1-5	TRBD1	CASRPTSDRIGQPQHF	TGTGCCAGCAGACCCACCTCGGACAGGATAGGGCAGCCCCAGCATTTT
TRBV9	.	15	TRBJ2-5	TRBD2	CASSPSAGALETQYF	TGTGCCAGCAGCCCCTCAGCGGGGGCCCTAGAGACCCAGTACTTC
TRBV4-1	.	16	TRBJ2-7	.	CASSQGIDPGAGEQYF	TGCGCCAGCAGCCAAGGAATCGATCCAGGAGCGGGCGAGCAGTACTTC
TRBV19	.	14	TRBJ1-5	TRBD1	CASTRDSSWQPQHF	TGTGCCAGCACTAGGGACAGTTCATGGCAGCCCCAGCATTTT
TRBV11-2	.	13	TRBJ1-3	.	CASSRGTGNTIYF	TGTGCCAGCAGTCGAGGGACTGGAAACACCATATATTTT
TRBV15	.	16	TRBJ1-2	.	CATSRGGLTGSGGYTF	TGTGCCACCAGCAGAGGGGGGCTAACAGGTTCCGGTGGCTACACCTTC
TRBV5-1	once	16	TRBJ2-5	TRBD1	CASSPSGRGRGETQYF	TGCGCCAGCAGCCCCTCCGGCAGGGGGCGCGGGGAGACCCAGTACTTC
TRBV11-3	.	15	TRBJ2-3	TRBD2	CASSRGSGGADTQYF	TGTGCCAGCAGCCGGGGTAGCGGGGGGGCAGATACGCAGTATTTT
TRBV5-4	.	12	TRBJ2-5	.	CASSLAGETQYF	TGTGCCAGCAGCTTGGCCGGAGAGACCCAGTACTTC
TRBV7-9	.	15	TRBJ2-3	TRBD2	CASSFTRGELYTQYF	TGTGCCAGCAGCTTCACGCGGGGGGAGCTTTATACGCAGTATTTT
TRBV18	once	11	TRBJ2-1	TRBD1	CASSVDRVKFF	TGTGCCAGCTCAGTTGACAGGGTAAAGTTCTTC
TRBV30	.	14	TRBJ1-5	.	CAWSGYSSDQPQHF	TGTGCCTGGAGTGGGTACAGCTCGGATCAGCCCCAGCATTTT
TRBV20-1	once	15	TRBJ1-3	TRBD1	CSASNSRTGLNTIYF	TGCAGTGCTAGTAATTCTCGGACAGGGTTGAACACCATATATTTT
TRBV6-1	.	15	TRBJ2-7	TRBD2	CASSELAGGPYEQYF	TGTGCCAGCAGTGAACTCGCGGGGGGGCCCTACGAGCAGTACTTC
TRBV27	.	14	TRBJ1-1	.	CASRPQDWDTEAFF	TGTGCCAGCAGACCACAGGATTGGGACACTGAAGCTTTCTTT
TRBV30	.	17	TRBJ1-6	.	CAWRERDSSSYNSPLHF	TGTGCCTGGAGAGAACGGGACTCGAGCTCCTATAATTCACCCCTCCACTTT
TRBV29-1	.	14	TRBJ2-7	.	CSVGSGKGSYEQYF	TGCAGCGTTGGCTCTGGTAAGGGGTCCTACGAGCAGTACTTC
TRBV9	.	15	TRBJ2-7	TRBD2	CASSRGLAGGSEQYF	TGTGCCAGCAGCAGAGGACTAGCGGGGGGGAGCGAGCAGTACTTC
TRBV5-1	.	14	TRBJ2-2	TRBD1	CAKNRDRGVGELFF	TGCGCCAAAAACCGGGACAGGGGAGTCGGGGAGCTGTTTTTT
TRBV28	.	15	TRBJ1-5	TRBD1	CASSLGDSYNQPQHF	TGTGCCAGCAGTTTGGGGGACAGTTACAATCAGCCCCAGCATTTT
TRBV9	.	14	TRBJ1-2	TRBD1	CASSPGQGNRGYTF	TGTGCCAGCAGTCCAGGACAGGGGAACCGTGGCTACACCTTC
TRBV24-1	.	14	TRBJ2-1	TRBD2	CATSVAGGWNEQFF	TGTGCCACCAGTGTGGCGGGGGGTTGGAATGAGCAGTTCTTC
TRBV9	.	15	TRBJ2-5	.	CASSTQGHLQETQYF	TGTGCCAGCAGCACCCAGGGACACCTCCAAGAGACCCAGTACTTC
TRBV11-2	.	15	TRBJ1-6	TRBD1	CASSLTGGDNSPLHF	TGTGCCAGCAGCCTCACAGGGGGTGACAATTCACCCCTCCACTTT
TRBV7-9	.	15	TRBJ2-2	.	CASSLDGGLTGELFF	TGTGCCAGCAGCTTAGATGGGGGCCTCACCGGGGAGCTGTTTTTT